The 27 T cell receptor beta chains presented below share a single source sample, sequenced in a study of T cells in localized non-small cell lung cancer. The protocol was immunoSEQ multiplex PCR, while the TCRdb copy is restricted to in-frame clones and leaves out a portion. The table has 45,000 to 55,000 clones, 70% to 90% seen once; the top ten hold over 15%. Sequenced here: peripheral blood, sampled before any cancer treatment. Every receptor here comes from a male donor aged 60 or older with stage III squamous cell lung carcinoma.

The chain combines TRBV5-8 with TRBJ1-2; maybe TRBD1 (6 bases). The CDR3 has 14 residues. V lost 1 base and J 4 bases, leaving 11 bases between the germline ends. Germline CDR1 is SGHTS and CDR2 is YDEGEE. CDR3 coding DNA: TGTGCCAGCAGCTTGACAGGGATGCGCTATGGCTACACCTTC. Translating it yields CASSLTGMRYGYTF.

V gene TRBV5-4 combines with J gene TRBJ1-2; 11 nucleotides align to TRBD1. Germline lookup yields CDR1 SGHNT and CDR2 YYREEE (reference sequence). This CDR3 is built from 14 residues. The V segment lost 3 bases and the J segment 6 bases; nucleotides outside the gene matches: 4. CDR3 loop: CASSSDRGRDGYTF. The CDR3, as DNA: TGTGCCAGCAGCTCGGACAGGGGGCGCGATGGCTACACCTTC.

The DNA of the CDR3 is TGTGCCTGGCAACAGGGGTGGGAAAAACTGTTTTTT. Its protein product is CAWQQGWEKLFF. This chain connects TRBV30 to TRBJ1-4; 7 bases agree with TRBD1. Per germline, CDR1 GTSNPN and CDR2 SVGIG (reference sequence). The CDR3 is 12 residues long. V trimming: 5 bases; J trimming: 8 bases; junction bases outside the gene matches: 5.

The chain has TRBV2 and TRBJ1-5; D gene uncertain. V dropped 8 bases and J dropped 4 bases, with 12 bases sitting between them. CDR3 length: 13 residues. Per germline, CDR1 SNHLY and CDR2 FYNNEI. Here the CDR3 reads CASASATNQPQHF. The CDR3 DNA follows: TGTGCCAGCGCGAGCGCCACTAATCAGCCCCAGCATTTT.

As DNA, the CDR3 is TGTGCTAGTGGTTTGAGTAACACCGGGGAGCTGTTTTTT. Amino acid sequence: CASGLSNTGELFF. The chain carries TRBV12-5 and TRBJ2-2; D is unresolved. This CDR3 has 13 residues. The germline CDR1 and CDR2 sequences are LGHNT and FRNRAP. Trimming cost V 2 bases and J 2 bases, with 3 bases left between them. The whole variable domain, remainder taken from reference TRBV12-5 and TRBJ2-2, is DARVTQTPRHKVTEMGQEVTMRCQPILGHNTVFWYRQTMMQGLELLAYFRNRAPLDDSGMPKDRFSAEMPDATLATLKIQPSEPRDSAVYFCASGLSNTGELFFGEGSRLTVL.

The gene calls are TRBV19 and TRBJ1-1; D unclear. V was cut by 0 bases and J by 5 bases, with 10 bases left in between. The length of the CDR3 is 14 residues. Per germline, CDR1 LNHDA and CDR2 SQIVND (reference sequence). The CDR3 protein is CASSIDRGWTEAFF. The CDR3 DNA follows: TGTGCCAGTAGTATAGATCGGGGTTGGACTGAAGCTTTCTTT.

V and J are TRBV29-1 and TRBJ2-5; perhaps TRBD2 as D (6 bases). Germline-derived CDR1 and CDR2 are SQVTM and ANQGSEA. V was trimmed by 3 bases and J by 5 bases, leaving 10 bases between them. The CDR3 runs 12 residues. The CDR3 DNA follows: TGCAGCGTTGAGGAGGGTGCGGAGACCCAGTACTTC. Translation gives CSVEEGAETQYF.

V is TRBV2 and J is TRBJ1-5; 10 bases fit TRBD1. Trimming cost V 6 bases and J 0 bases; bases outside gene matches: 17. The CDR3 consists of 20 residues. Per germline, CDR1 SNHLY and CDR2 FYNNEI. The CDR3 sequence: CASSLRSMGQGSLSNQPQHF. For the CDR3, the DNA is TGTGCCAGCAGCTTACGTTCGATGGGACAGGGGTCACTTAGCAATCAGCCCCAGCATTTT.

The chain recombines TRBV2 with TRBJ2-5, with D maybe TRBD2 (6 bases). This CDR3 has 13 residues. Deletions cut 10 bases from V and 5 bases from J, with 17 bases between. Germline V CDR1 and CDR2: SNHLY, FYNNEI. In nucleotides, the CDR3 is TGTGCCACCAGCAGGCACGCGGGGGAGACCCAGTACTTC. Its translation: CATSRHAGETQYF. The entire variable domain, with the rest obtained from reference TRBV2 and TRBJ2-5, is as follows: EPEVTQTPSHQVTQMGQEVILRCVPISNHLYFYWYRQILGQKVEFLVSFYNNEISEKSEIFDDQFSVERPDGSNFTLKIRSTKLEDSAMYFCATSRHAGETQYFGPGTRLLVL.

The chain carries TRBV7-8 and TRBJ2-5; TRBD2 is a possible D gene (6 bases). This CDR3 has 15 residues. CDR1 SGHVS and CDR2 FQNEAQ come from the germline V gene. V lost 5 bases and J 0 bases, leaving 13 bases between the germline ends. This chain's CDR3 is CASSPGTAYQETQYF. As DNA, the CDR3 is TGTGCCAGCAGCCCCGGGACTGCATACCAAGAGACCCAGTACTTC.

CDR3 sequence (DNA): TGTGCCAGCTCAGGCTATAGCACAGATACGCAGTATTTT. Translating it yields CASSGYSTDTQYF. The rearrangement links TRBV18 to TRBJ2-3; D unresolved. The CDR3 has 13 amino acids. V was pared by 5 bases and J by 0 bases, with 6 bases between. The germline V gene has CDR1 KGHSH and CDR2 LQKENI. Variable domain in full (rest from reference TRBV18 and TRBJ2-3): NAGVMQNPRHLVRRRGQEARLRCSPMKGHSHVYWYRQLPEEGLKFMVYLQKENIIDESGMPKERFSAEFPKEGPSILRIQQVVRGDSAAYFCASSGYSTDTQYFGPGTRLTVL.

This clone is a singleton in its sample. The chain carries TRBV5-4 and TRBJ2-3; D remains ambiguous. Germline assignment: CDR1 SGHNT and CDR2 YYREEE (reference sequence). The CDR3 runs to 15 residues. V was pared by 2 bases and J by 1 base, with 11 bases between. As DNA, the CDR3 is TGTGCCAGCAGCTTTCACTTGTCAGGCACAGATACGCAGTATTTT. Its protein is CASSFHLSGTDTQYF.

CDR3 nucleotides: TGCGCCAGCAGCTTGGCGCCGGGGGGTCCTGAGCCCCAGCATTTT. It codes for CASSLAPGGPEPQHF. The rearrangement links TRBV5-1 to TRBJ1-5, with D possibly matching TRBD1 (5 bases). CDR1 and CDR2 from the germline V gene are SGHRS and YFSETQ. V dropped 0 bases and J dropped 8 bases, with 15 bases sitting between them. The CDR3 extends over 15 amino acids.

The rearrangement links TRBV5-1 to TRBJ1-3, with no clear D. V lost 3 bases and J 1 base, leaving 11 bases between the germline ends. The CDR3 loop spans 15 amino acids. The germline V gene encodes CDR1 SGHRS and CDR2 YFSETQ. The CDR3: CASSSNLGSGNTIYF. The CDR3, as DNA: TGCGCCAGCAGCTCGAACCTCGGGTCTGGAAACACCATATATTTT.

J is TRBJ2-3 and V is TRBV5-1, with D perhaps matching TRBD2 (6 bases). CDR1 is SGHRS, CDR2 YFSETQ, per germline. V lost 6 bases and J 0 bases, leaving 11 bases between the germline ends. This CDR3 contains 14 residues. CDR3: CASTERVSTDTQYF. CDR3 nucleotide sequence: TGCGCCAGCACAGAGCGGGTGAGCACAGATACGCAGTATTTT. Together with reference TRBV5-1 and TRBJ2-3, the CDR3 gives the full variable domain: KAGVTQTPRYLIKTRGQQVTLSCSPISGHRSVSWYQQTPGQGLQFLFEYFSETQRNKGNFPGRFSGRQFSNSRSEMNVSTLELGDSALYLCASTERVSTDTQYFGPGTRLTVL.

This chain links TRBV5-1 with TRBJ2-7; D not resolved. The germline V and J ends were trimmed by 3 bases and 1 base, with 11 bases remaining between them. The CDR3 covers 14 residues. Germline CDR1 is SGHRS and CDR2 is YFSETQ. The DNA for the CDR3 is TGCGCCAGCAGCTCCGAAGTAGTTTCCTACGAGCAGTACTTC. Amino acid sequence: CASSSEVVSYEQYF. Drawing the rest from reference TRBV5-1 and TRBJ2-7, the complete variable domain is KAGVTQTPRYLIKTRGQQVTLSCSPISGHRSVSWYQQTPGQGLQFLFEYFSETQRNKGNFPGRFSGRQFSNSRSEMNVSTLELGDSALYLCASSSEVVSYEQYFGPGTRLTVT.

The V call is TRBV9, the J call TRBJ2-7; TRBD1 matches at 10 bases. The CDR3 totals 14 residues. V lost 3 bases, J lost 4 bases, and 4 bases stayed unmatched. Germline CDR1 and CDR2: SGDLS and YYNGEE. The CDR3 bases are TGTGCCAGCAGCGACCGGGACAGGGGATACGAGCAGTACTTC. Protein sequence: CASSDRDRGYEQYF.

The chain recombines TRBV10-3 with TRBJ2-5, with 10 nucleotides matching TRBD1. This CDR3 is built from 13 residues. Germline V gene lookup returns CDR1 ENHRY and CDR2 SYGVKD. V trimming: 7 bases; J trimming: 5 bases; junction bases outside the gene matches: 4. CDR3 loop: CAITPGQGETQYF. The CDR3 DNA reads TGTGCCATCACCCCGGGACAGGGGGAGACCCAGTACTTC.

The rearrangement links TRBV10-3 to TRBJ1-2; perhaps TRBD1 as D (5 bases). Germline-derived CDR1 and CDR2 are ENHRY and SYGVKD. Trimming stripped 6 bases from V and 3 bases from J, with 17 bases between. CDR3 length: 15 residues. CDR3 sequence: CAIRTGAERDYGYTF. The CDR3 DNA sequence: TGTGCCATCAGGACCGGGGCCGAAAGAGACTATGGCTACACCTTC.

J is TRBJ2-5 and V is TRBV7-8; 13 bases align to TRBD2. Trimming removed 8 bases from V and 1 base from J; junction bases left unmatched: 4. The length of the CDR3 is 15 residues. Germline assignment: CDR1 SGHVS and CDR2 FQNEAQ. The CDR3 protein is CASFGLAGVQETQYF. As DNA, the CDR3 is TGTGCCAGCTTTGGACTAGCGGGGGTCCAAGAGACCCAGTACTTC.

The rearrangement uses TRBV10-3 and TRBJ2-3, with a weak D call TRBD2 (6 bases). Germline assignment: CDR1 ENHRY and CDR2 SYGVKD. V dropped 11 bases and J dropped 4 bases, with 16 bases sitting between them. The CDR3 covers 13 residues. The CDR3 DNA sequence: TGTGCCCTCTGGCCCTCGGGGGCAGATACGCAGTATTTT. Residues: CALWPSGADTQYF.

The chain joins TRBV7-3 to TRBJ2-3, with 10 bases matching TRBD2. Trimming took 5 bases from V and 6 from J; bases not matched to a gene: 11. In germline, CDR1 is SGHTA, CDR2 FQGTGA. The CDR3 is made up of 16 amino acids. The CDR3 reads CASSPQRGGRADTQYF. In nucleotides, the CDR3 is TGTGCCAGCAGCCCCCAGCGGGGGGGCCGAGCCGATACGCAGTATTTT.

J is TRBJ2-1 and V is TRBV7-6, with TRBD2 matching 9 bases. The CDR3 consists of 14 residues. V shed 3 bases, J shed 8 bases, and the junction held 5 bases outside the gene matches. The germline CDR1 and CDR2 sequences are SGHVS and FNYEAQ. The CDR3 region is CASSFSGGGDEQFF. Here the CDR3 DNA reads TGTGCCAGCAGCTTTAGCGGGGGTGGCGATGAGCAGTTCTTC.

The chain combines TRBV6-6 with TRBJ1-2; unclear D gene. V gave up 6 bases and J gave up 2 bases, with 16 bases separating them. CDR3 length: 15 residues. The V gene's germline CDR1 is MNHNY and CDR2 SVGAGI (reference sequence). The CDR3 sequence: CASRPGRAANYGYTF. The CDR3 DNA follows: TGTGCCAGCAGACCCGGACGGGCAGCAAACTATGGCTACACCTTC.

The gene calls are TRBV28 and TRBJ1-1; perhaps TRBD1 as D (5 bases). CDR1 MDHEN and CDR2 SYDVKM come from the germline V gene. Trimming left V 5 bases short and J 5 bases short, with 18 bases between. The CDR3 totals 15 residues. CDR3: CASSRSGWGGTEAFF. CDR3 nucleotides: TGTGCCAGCAGTCGATCAGGGTGGGGAGGAACTGAAGCTTTCTTT.

This clone was observed a single time. V and J are TRBV7-8 and TRBJ2-7; TRBD2 aligns across 11 bases. The CDR3 has 16 residues. From germline, CDR1 is SGHVS and CDR2 FQNEAQ. The V and J ends lost 5 bases and 1 base, in that order; junction bases with no gene match: 7. The CDR3 coding sequence is TGTGCCAGCAGCGTGGGATTAGCGGGAGGGTCCTACGAGCAGTACTTC. This gives the protein CASSVGLAGGSYEQYF. The full variable domain, rest sourced from reference TRBV7-8 and TRBJ2-7, is GAGVSQSPRYKVAKRGQDVALRCDPISGHVSLFWYQQALGQGPEFLTYFQNEAQLDKSGLPSDRFFAERPEGSVSTLKIQRTQQEDSAVYLCASSVGLAGGSYEQYFGPGTRLTVT.

CDR3 in DNA: TGTGCCAGTAGTATAGCGTTCGGGACGCTTGAGTTGAGTGGCTACACCTTC. As protein: CASSIAFGTLELSGYTF. The V and J genes are TRBV19 and TRBJ1-2; tentative D call: TRBD1 (5 bases). CDR3 length: 17 amino acids. V lost 1 base, J lost 7 bases, and 22 bases lay in between. Germline-derived CDR1 and CDR2 are LNHDA and SQIVND (reference sequence).